The 13 T cell receptor beta chains below were found in one sample sequenced in a study of cytomegalovirus exposure and HLA in healthy donors. Vbeta (60) and Jbeta (13) primers were used in the PCR. Only in-frame clones appear in the TCRdb table, and some are missing; sequencing was by immunoSEQ multiplex PCR. The data contain tens of thousands of clones, 6.5% to 8% of them singletons. Material for sequencing was PBMCs. Receptors originate from a man aged 45-65 years in good health and CMV-seronegative.

This chain links TRBV5-1 with TRBJ2-3, with TRBD2 matching over 10 bases. The CDR3 totals 16 residues. Germline CDR1 and CDR2: SGHRS and YFSETQ. After removal of 9 bases from V and 2 bases from J, the junction contained 12 bases not matched to a gene. CDR3 coding DNA: TGCGCCACGGGACCTGGAGCGGGAGGGAACACAGATACGCAGTATTTT. As protein: CATGPGAGGNTDTQYF.

This clone has just a few counts. V usage is TRBV18 and J usage is TRBJ2-6, with a weak D call TRBD2 (5 bases). The V and J ends lost 3 bases and 1 base respectively, with 7 bases between them. CDR1 KGHSH and CDR2 LQKENI come from the germline V gene. CDR3 length: 15 residues. This CDR3 reads CASSPGSSGANVLTF. The CDR3 DNA reads TGTGCCAGCTCACCTGGGAGTTCTGGGGCCAACGTCCTGACTTTC.

V usage is TRBV28 and J usage is TRBJ2-7; the match to TRBD2 covers 10 bases. After removal of 5 bases from V and 4 bases from J, the junction contained 2 bases not matched to a gene. The CDR3 covers 13 residues. Germline V gene lookup returns CDR1 MDHEN and CDR2 SYDVKM. CDR3 sequence reads: CASSPSGSYEQYF. The CDR3 bases are TGTGCCAGCAGTCCTAGCGGGAGTTACGAGCAGTACTTC.

This clone has only a few counts. V usage is TRBV6-5 and J usage is TRBJ2-3; D gene ambiguous. CDR3 length: 13 residues. CDR1 MNHEY and CDR2 SVGAGI come from the germline V gene. Trimming stripped 5 bases from V and 2 bases from J, with 8 bases between. CDR3 sequence reads: CASSPRYTDTQYF. The CDR3 nucleotides read TGTGCCAGCAGTCCCCGGTACACAGATACGCAGTATTTT.

This clone has just a few counts. The chain carries TRBV6-5 and TRBJ1-1, with a tentative D call TRBD1 (6 bases). Germline CDR1 and CDR2: MNHEY and SVGAGI. Trimming shortened V by 2 bases and J by 8 bases, and 6 bases separated the two germline ends. The length of the CDR3 is 11 residues. This chain's CDR3 is CASSYGTEAFF. The CDR3 bases are TGTGCCAGCAGTTACGGGACAGAAGCTTTCTTT.

The chain employs TRBV7-6 and TRBJ2-5; possibly TRBD1 for D (5 bases). The CDR3 spans 13 residues. In germline, CDR1 is SGHVS, CDR2 FNYEAQ. V gave up 5 bases and J gave up 6 bases, with 13 bases separating them. The DNA of the CDR3 is TGTGCCAGCAGCAAGACAGTTAGCAAGACCCAGTACTTC. Amino acids: CASSKTVSKTQYF.

This clone was seen a few times. The gene calls are TRBV5-1 and TRBJ2-1; 9 nucleotides line up with TRBD2. V shed 0 bases and J 6 bases; nucleotides not matched to a gene: 4. The CDR3 consists of 15 residues. CDR1 is SGHRS and CDR2 is YFSETQ in the germline V gene. The CDR3 DNA is TGCGCCAGCAGCTTGGGTAGCGGGGGAGCCAATGAGCAGTTCTTC. This codes for CASSLGSGGANEQFF.

The chain carries TRBV28 and TRBJ2-5; 13 nucleotides match TRBD2. CDR3 length: 14 residues. Germline CDR1 MDHEN, CDR2 SYDVKM. V lost 10 bases, J lost 3 bases, and 5 bases stayed unmatched. CDR3: CAISGTSGKETQYF. Written as DNA, the CDR3 is TGTGCCATCTCCGGGACTAGCGGGAAAGAGACCCAGTACTTC.

The gene calls are TRBV11-3 and TRBJ2-1; TRBD2 aligns across 9 bases. Looked up from germline, CDR1 is SGHNT and CDR2 is YENEEA. The trim removed 1 base at V and 5 bases at J, leaving 6 bases unmatched. This CDR3 spans 16 amino acids. The CDR3 sequence is CASSLGGLAFDNEQFF. CDR3 bases: TGTGCCAGCAGCTTAGGGGGACTAGCATTCGACAATGAGCAGTTCTTC.

As concerns this clone: In the same sample, other DNA sequences code for this CDR3. The chain carries TRBV27 and TRBJ1-6; 10 bases agree with TRBD1. The CDR3 spans 18 residues. V trimming: 7 bases; J trimming: 0 bases; junction bases outside the gene matches: 9. In germline, CDR1 is MNHEY, CDR2 SMNVEV (reference sequence). CDR3 bases: TGTGCCAGCACCCGGACAGGGGGGGCCCGCTCCTATAATTCACCCCTCCACTTT. This translates into CASTRTGGARSYNSPLHF.

The chain uses TRBV7-3 and TRBJ2-7; 11 bases agree with TRBD2. CDR3 length equals 15 residues. Germline CDR1 is SGHTA and CDR2 is FQGTGA. V lost 5 bases to trimming and J lost 1 base; unmatched junction nucleotides: 4. CDR3 protein: CASSMGTSGSYEQYF. As DNA, the CDR3 is TGTGCCAGCAGCATGGGGACTAGCGGTTCCTACGAGCAGTACTTC.

The rearrangement links TRBV4-1 to TRBJ1-6; D might be TRBD1 (5 bases). There are 17 residues in the CDR3. V gave up 2 bases and J gave up 5 bases, with 16 bases separating them. The germline gives CDR1 MGHRA, CDR2 YSYEKL. The CDR3 protein is CASSQPRRTRNNSPLHF. The CDR3 coding sequence is TGCGCCAGCAGCCAACCCAGAAGGACAAGGAATAATTCACCCCTCCACTTT.

This clone was picked up a small number of times. The chain couples TRBV6-1 to TRBJ2-5; perhaps TRBD2 as D (6 bases). The V gene's germline CDR1 is MNHNS and CDR2 SASEGT. Between the trimmed V and J ends, which lost 4 bases and 2 bases, there was a span of 11 bases. CDR3 length equals 14 residues. This chain's CDR3 is CASSGTGGQETQYF. The DNA for the CDR3 is TGTGCCAGCAGTGGGACTGGGGGGCAAGAGACCCAGTACTTC.